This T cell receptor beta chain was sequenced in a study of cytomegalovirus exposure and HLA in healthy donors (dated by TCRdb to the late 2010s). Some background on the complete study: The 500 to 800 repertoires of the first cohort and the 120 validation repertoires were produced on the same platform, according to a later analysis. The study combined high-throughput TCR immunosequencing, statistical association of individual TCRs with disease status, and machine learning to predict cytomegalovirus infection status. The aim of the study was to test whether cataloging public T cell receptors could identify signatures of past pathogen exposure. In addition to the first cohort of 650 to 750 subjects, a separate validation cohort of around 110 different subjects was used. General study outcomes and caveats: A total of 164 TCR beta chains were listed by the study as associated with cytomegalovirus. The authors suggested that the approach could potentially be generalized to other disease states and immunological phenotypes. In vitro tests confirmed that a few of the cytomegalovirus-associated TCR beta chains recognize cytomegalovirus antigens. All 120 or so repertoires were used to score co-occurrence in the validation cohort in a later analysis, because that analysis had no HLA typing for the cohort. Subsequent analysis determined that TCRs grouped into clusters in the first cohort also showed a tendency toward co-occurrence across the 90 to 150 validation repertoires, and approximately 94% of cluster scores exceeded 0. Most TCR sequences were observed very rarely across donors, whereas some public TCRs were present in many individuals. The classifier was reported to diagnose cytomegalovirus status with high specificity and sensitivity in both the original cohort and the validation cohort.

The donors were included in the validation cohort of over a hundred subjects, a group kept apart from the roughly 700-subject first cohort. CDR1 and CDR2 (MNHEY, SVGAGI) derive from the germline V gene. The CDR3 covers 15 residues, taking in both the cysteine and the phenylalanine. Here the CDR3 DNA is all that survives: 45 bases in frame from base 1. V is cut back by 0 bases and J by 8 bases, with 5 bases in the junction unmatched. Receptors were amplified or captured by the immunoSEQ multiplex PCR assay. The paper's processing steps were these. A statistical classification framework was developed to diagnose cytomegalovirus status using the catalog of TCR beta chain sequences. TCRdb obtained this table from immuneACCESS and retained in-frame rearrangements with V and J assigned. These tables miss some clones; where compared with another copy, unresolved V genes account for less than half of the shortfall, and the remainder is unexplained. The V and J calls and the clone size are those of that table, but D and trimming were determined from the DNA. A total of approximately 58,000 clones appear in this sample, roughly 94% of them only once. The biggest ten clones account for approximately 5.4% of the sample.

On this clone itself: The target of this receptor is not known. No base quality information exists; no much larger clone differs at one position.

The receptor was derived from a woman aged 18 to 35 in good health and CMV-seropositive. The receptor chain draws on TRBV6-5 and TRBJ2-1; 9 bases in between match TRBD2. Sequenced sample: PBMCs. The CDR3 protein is CASSYSGGGAYEQFF. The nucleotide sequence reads TGTGCCAGCAGTTACTCGGGCGGGGGGGCCTATGAGCAGTTCTTC.